Each of the 14 T cell receptor beta chains below was sequenced from the same sample in a study of blood T cell repertoires in COVID-19. Assay: immunoSEQ multiplex PCR; the TCRdb copy retains only in-frame clones and omits some. The sample lists 65,000 to 75,000 clones; around 86% were seen once. Material: peripheral blood. Source of these receptors: a woman older than 75 with active or convalescent COVID-19.

V is TRBV29-1 and J is TRBJ1-2; 9 bases are shared with TRBD1. Unmatched junction bases numbered 11, after V lost 6 bases and J lost 6 bases. From germline, CDR1 is SQVTM and CDR2 ANQGSEA. The CDR3 is made up of 14 amino acids. The CDR3 here is CSVGGQGGLNGYTF. The CDR3 bases are TGCAGCGTCGGGGGACAGGGCGGGTTGAATGGCTACACCTTC.

This rearrangement joins TRBV10-3 to TRBJ1-1; D may be TRBD1 (5 bases). The germline V and J ends were trimmed by 2 bases and 4 bases, with 11 bases remaining between them. There are 14 residues in the CDR3. Germline V gene data show CDR1 as ENHRY and CDR2 as SYGVKD. The CDR3: CAISERGGVTEAFF. CDR3 in DNA: TGTGCCATCAGTGAGAGGGGAGGAGTCACTGAAGCTTTCTTT.

The genes are TRBV19 and TRBJ2-2; tentatively, D is TRBD2 (6 bases). The CDR3 runs 15 residues. Trimming pared 4 bases from V and 6 bases from J, leaving 15 bases between. The V gene's germline CDR1 is LNHDA and CDR2 SQIVND (reference sequence). CDR3: CASSTLAIGPGELFF. Written as DNA, the CDR3 is TGTGCCAGTAGTACCCTAGCGATAGGGCCCGGGGAGCTGTTTTTT.

V is TRBV7-9 and J is TRBJ2-5; D uncertain. Germline V lookup: CDR1 SEHNR, CDR2 FQNEAQ (reference sequence). The V gene lost 5 bases and the J gene lost 5 bases, with 12 bases spanning the gap. The CDR3 covers 13 residues. The CDR3 region is CASSRSVLETQYF. CDR3 nucleotides: TGTGCCAGCAGCCGCTCGGTCTTGGAGACCCAGTACTTC.

This clone has a handful of counts. The rearrangement joins TRBV6-4 to TRBJ2-5; 9 bases agree with TRBD2. The germline V gene encodes CDR1 MRHNA and CDR2 SNTAGT. The CDR3 covers 14 residues. With 4 bases clipped from V and 3 bases from J, the junction kept 3 bases outside the gene matches. In nucleotides, the CDR3 is TGTGCCAGCAGTGGGGTAGCGGGGGAAGAGACCCAGTACTTC. It specifies CASSGVAGEETQYF.

The rearrangement joins TRBV5-4 to TRBJ2-5; 12 bases are a match to TRBD2. CDR1 is SGHNT, CDR2 YYREEE, per germline (reference sequence). V lost 4 bases and J lost 2; bases outside the gene matches: 6. CDR3 size: 16 residues. CDR3 nucleotide sequence: TGTGCCAGCAGCCTCGGACTAGCGGGGAAACAAGAGACCCAGTACTTC. Translating it yields CASSLGLAGKQETQYF.

The chain couples TRBV6-1 to TRBJ1-2, with TRBD1 identical over 7 bases. Germline CDR1 MNHNS, CDR2 SASEGT. This CDR3 is 15 amino acids long. With 2 bases clipped from V and 5 bases from J, the junction kept 8 bases outside the gene matches. Written as DNA, the CDR3 is TGTGCCAGCAGTGAATCGGGACAGAGATTATATGGCTACACCTTC. This translates into CASSESGQRLYGYTF.

This clone has just one count. This sequence joins TRBV7-2 and TRBJ1-3, with 9 nucleotides matching TRBD1. The V gene end was trimmed by 5 bases and the J gene end by 0 bases; junction bases not matched to a gene: 5. This CDR3 is built from 16 residues. The germline CDR1 and CDR2 sequences are SGHTA and FQGNSA. CDR3 region: CASSLTGGNSGNTIYF. The DNA for the CDR3 is TGTGCCAGCAGCCTGACAGGGGGGAACTCTGGAAACACCATATATTTT.

The rearrangement joins TRBV10-1 to TRBJ2-2; 8 bases are shared with TRBD2. Germline trimming cut 5 bases from V and 4 bases from J; bases unmatched to any gene: 3. The germline CDR1 and CDR2 sequences are WNHNN and SYGVQD (reference sequence). The length of the CDR3 is 14 residues. This CDR3 reads CASSPSGSTGELFF. In DNA, the CDR3 is TGCGCCAGCAGTCCAAGCGGGAGCACCGGGGAGCTGTTTTTT.

This chain joins TRBV4-1 and TRBJ1-6, with 10 bases matching TRBD1. Germline V gives CDR1 MGHRA, CDR2 YSYEKL. V lost 3 bases, J lost 8 bases, and 4 bases stayed unmatched. CDR3 length: 15 amino acids. CDR3 sequence reads: CASSQYGTGDSPLHF. CDR3 in DNA: TGCGCCAGCAGCCAGTACGGGACAGGGGATTCACCCCTCCACTTT.

The rearrangement joins TRBV18 to TRBJ2-3; 8 bases are a match to TRBD1. The CDR3 spans 19 residues. Germline-derived CDR1 and CDR2 are KGHSH and LQKENI. Germline trimming cut 4 bases from V and 0 bases from J; bases unmatched to any gene: 15. CDR3 sequence reads: CASSLTTGAWGSSTDTQYF. CDR3 in DNA: TGTGCCAGCTCACTAACGACAGGGGCTTGGGGCTCTAGCACAGATACGCAGTATTTT.

This chain links TRBV7-8 with TRBJ1-3; perhaps TRBD1 as D (5 bases). CDR3 length: 16 amino acids. Germline V lookup: CDR1 SGHVS, CDR2 FQNEAQ. V was trimmed by 6 bases and J by 0 bases, leaving 15 bases between them. The CDR3 region has the DNA TGTGCCAGCAGTGACAGTGGATTTACCTCTGGAAACACCATATATTTT. Its translation is CASSDSGFTSGNTIYF.

This rearrangement joins TRBV7-2 to TRBJ1-1; D gene unclear. This CDR3 has 15 amino acids. The V end lost 6 bases, the J end lost 2 bases, and 16 bases lay between the germline ends. From germline, CDR1 is SGHTA and CDR2 FQGNSA. The CDR3 sequence: CASRNIMSGNTEAFF. The CDR3 DNA reads as TGTGCCAGCAGAAATATCATGTCGGGAAACACTGAAGCTTTCTTT.

The J gene is TRBJ1-1, the V gene TRBV7-2, with D possibly matching TRBD1 (5 bases). The CDR3 loop spans 14 amino acids. With 5 bases removed from V and 6 bases from J, the gap between germline ends came to 16 bases. Looked up from germline, CDR1 is SGHTA and CDR2 is FQGNSA. As DNA, the CDR3 is TGTGCCAGCAGCCAAACGACGGGGGACGCTGAAGCTTTCTTT. This translates into CASSQTTGDAEAFF.